This T cell receptor beta chain is drawn from a study of blood T cell repertoires in COVID-19. The assay was immunoSEQ multiplex PCR, and TCRdb's table has in-frame clones only and misses some. Of roughly 100,000 clones listed, about 89% were seen once; the top ten hold 4.5% to 6%. The CDR3 runs 14 residues. The germline V gene encodes CDR1 SQVTM and CDR2 ANQGSEA. Trimming left V 7 bases short and J 2 bases short, with 17 bases between. This clonotype was obtained from a human donor in a cohort sampled during active COVID-19. The gene calls are TRBV29-1 and TRBJ2-5; D is unclear. Specimen: peripheral blood. This CDR3 reads CSASPRKQQETQYF. The CDR3 DNA follows: TGCAGCGCATCTCCTCGGAAACAGCAAGAGACCCAGTACTTC.